The rows below give T cell receptor beta chains drawn from one sample of a study of blood T cell repertoires in COVID-19. TCRdb's table, derived via immunoSEQ multiplex PCR, lists solely in-frame clones and lacks some. The sample shows 200,000 to 300,000 clones, 85% to 90% of them seen only once. The sample consisted of PBMCs or T cells enriched from blood (not recorded which). The receptors originated from a man in his forties who had recovered from COVID-19. Both conserved end residues are trimmed from each CDR3. The D gene is left open where the match is weak. Clone size, where shown, is once, few, many, or a class for clones that have expanded.

v_call	d_call	cdr3_length	j_call	clone_size	cdr3_aa
TRBV9	TRBD2	15	TRBJ2-6	.	ASSGGGTFSGANVLT
TRBV27	.	12	TRBJ1-2	.	ASSFSYQGSGYT
TRBV27	.	12	TRBJ1-1	few	ASSYTSDGFEAF
TRBV7-3	TRBD1	14	TRBJ1-5	many	ASSRDRVRIYQPQH
TRBV4-1	.	11	TRBJ2-7	.	ASSQENSIEQY
TRBV3-1/TRBV3-2	TRBD1	13	TRBJ1-2	.	ASSRGTGVPHGYT
TRBV12-5	.	12	TRBJ1-1	.	ASGSFGLHFEAF
TRBV19	.	12	TRBJ2-7	.	ASRSSGSNYEQY
TRBV5-1	TRBD1	12	TRBJ2-5	once	ASTKGGAAETQY
TRBV7-3	TRBD2	13	TRBJ2-1	.	ASSATSVRYNEQF
TRBV15	.	13	TRBJ2-2	.	ATSSLDTNTGELF
TRBV19	TRBD1	12	TRBJ2-2	.	ASSLSDRTGELF
TRBV7-3	.	13	TRBJ2-3	.	ASSPSVRGQDTQY
TRBV27	TRBD1	10	TRBJ2-7	.	ASSFTGAEQY
TRBV6-5	.	12	TRBJ1-1	once	ASTFGGMNTEAF
TRBV5-6	TRBD1	14	TRBJ1-1	.	ASSVSWTGINTEAF
TRBV15	.	12	TRBJ2-5	once	ATSRGLFQETQY
TRBV5-5	.	13	TRBJ1-1	.	ASSLVQGLGTEAF
TRBV7-9	.	11	TRBJ1-5	.	ASSLAINQPQH
TRBV3-1/TRBV3-2	TRBD1	13	TRBJ1-2	.	ASSQALGQFYGYT
TRBV7-8	TRBD1	14	TRBJ2-5	.	ASSLTRTGYQETQY
TRBV5-1	.	13	TRBJ2-1	few	ASSLAPGNYNEQF
TRBV2	.	12	TRBJ2-7	.	ASSEGGLALEQY
TRBV6-2/TRBV6-3	TRBD2	14	TRBJ2-7	.	ASSYGLAGLSYEQY
TRBV18	TRBD1	14	TRBJ2-2	.	ASSPKLTGGTGELF
TRBV4-3	.	12	TRBJ1-2	few	ASMRSGGADGYT
TRBV7-9	TRBD1	17	TRBJ1-4	once	ASSLDRGTMFQTNEKLF
TRBV6-5	TRBD1	12	TRBJ1-3	.	ASSRQGAGNTIY
TRBV21-1	.	19	TRBJ2-1	.	ASSKSRTQDPLATSYNEQF
TRBV18	TRBD1	15	TRBJ1-5	.	ASSPRDRATSNQPQH
TRBV5-8	.	15	TRBJ1-2	.	ASSLGPPRGPHYGYT
TRBV10-1	.	12	TRBJ2-5	.	ASSDGGGQETQY
TRBV7-2	TRBD1	12	TRBJ2-5	.	ASSLDPGQGNQY
TRBV5-4	TRBD2	16	TRBJ2-1	.	ASSPDLAGASSYNEQF
TRBV19	.	15	TRBJ1-5	once	ASSIWARQISNQPQH
TRBV6-5	TRBD2	13	TRBJ2-3	once	ASSLIAGGPDTQY
TRBV2	TRBD1	16	TRBJ1-2	.	ARKYRGTNLIGDYGYT
TRBV28	.	13	TRBJ2-5	.	ASRVSGIQGETQY
TRBV5-5	TRBD1	12	TRBJ2-1	.	ASSGTGGNNEQF
TRBV3-1/TRBV3-2	.	12	TRBJ1-3	.	ASSQGASGNTIY
TRBV7-6	.	14	TRBJ1-1	.	ASSSQPFEGATEAF
TRBV5-1	.	13	TRBJ2-2	few	ASRTGTTGVGELF
TRBV6-5	.	9	TRBJ1-1	.	ASSYMGAAF
TRBV7-6	.	14	TRBJ1-5	.	ASRSRQFCCNQPQH
TRBV30	.	9	TRBJ1-1	.	ACQGTPEAF
TRBV9	TRBD2	13	TRBJ2-7	.	ASSGLAGPPYEQY